This paragraph covers one T cell receptor (beta chain) sequence. Trimming took 6 bases from V and 1 from J, leaving 10 bases between them. CDR1 and CDR2 (germline): SGHAT, FQNNGV. This CDR3 has 13 residues. This sample was included in a study of early stage breast cancer tumors. Profiling relied on immunoSEQ multiplex PCR, and the TCRdb table lists in-frame clones only, not all of them. The sample comprises 8,500 to 10,000 clones, 78% of which are singletons, and 8.8% rests with the top ten. This TCR came from a person aged 40 to 49 with breast cancer. The chain recombines TRBV11-2 with TRBJ2-7; the D gene is possibly TRBD1 (5 bases). Sequenced sample: normal breast tissue next to the tumor. The DNA of the CDR3 is TGTGCCAGCAGGTCTACAGGATCCTACGAGCAGTACTTC. This gives the protein CASRSTGSYEQYF. The full variable domain, rest sourced from reference TRBV11-2 and TRBJ2-7, is EAGVAQSPRYKIIEKRQSVAFWCNPISGHATLYWYQQILGQGPKLLIQFQNNGVVDDSQLPKDRFSAERLKGVDSTLKIQPAKLEDSAVYLCASRSTGSYEQYFGPGTRLTVT.